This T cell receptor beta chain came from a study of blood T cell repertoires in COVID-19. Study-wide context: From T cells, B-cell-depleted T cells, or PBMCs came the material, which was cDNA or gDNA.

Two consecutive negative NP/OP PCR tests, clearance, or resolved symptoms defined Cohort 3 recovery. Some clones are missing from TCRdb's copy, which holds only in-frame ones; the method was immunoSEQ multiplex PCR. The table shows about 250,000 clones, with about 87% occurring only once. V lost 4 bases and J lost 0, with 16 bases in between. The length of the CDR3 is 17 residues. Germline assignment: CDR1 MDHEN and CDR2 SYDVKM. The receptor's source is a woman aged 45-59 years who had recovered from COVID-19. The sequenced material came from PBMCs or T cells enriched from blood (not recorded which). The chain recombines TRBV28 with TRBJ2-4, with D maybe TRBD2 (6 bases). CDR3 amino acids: CASSSIVYGGAKNIQYF. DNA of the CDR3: TGTGCCAGCAGTTCCATAGTCTACGGGGGAGCCAAAAACATTCAGTACTTC.